Here is one T cell receptor (beta chain) with its context. Its antigen is not known. The junction differs from germline at one of its ends, possibly a read error. The data are from a study of CD8 T cells in ankylosing spondylitis. The study, taken as a whole, reports: Matched synovial fluid from ankylosing spondylitis patients was reported to be enriched for disease-linked clones.

Each CDR3 protein gets one entry after TCRdb re-called the 5' RACE reads with MiXCR. This sample has approximately 300,000 distinct CDR3 sequences, with approximately 20% found just once. CDR1 is SGHAT and CDR2 is FQNNGV in the germline V gene. The CDR3 extends over 18 amino acids. The sequencing input was blood, either unsorted or a sorted T cell fraction (not recorded which). The sequence was collected from a male donor with ankylosing spondylitis or in good health (not recorded which). The chain has TRBV11-2 and TRBJ2-1; D is possibly TRBD1 (6 bases). The CDR3: CPSSQGWTASLTYNEQFF. DNA of the CDR3: TGTCCCAGCAGCCAGGGGTGGACAGCCTCCTTAACCTACAATGAGCAGTTCTTC.